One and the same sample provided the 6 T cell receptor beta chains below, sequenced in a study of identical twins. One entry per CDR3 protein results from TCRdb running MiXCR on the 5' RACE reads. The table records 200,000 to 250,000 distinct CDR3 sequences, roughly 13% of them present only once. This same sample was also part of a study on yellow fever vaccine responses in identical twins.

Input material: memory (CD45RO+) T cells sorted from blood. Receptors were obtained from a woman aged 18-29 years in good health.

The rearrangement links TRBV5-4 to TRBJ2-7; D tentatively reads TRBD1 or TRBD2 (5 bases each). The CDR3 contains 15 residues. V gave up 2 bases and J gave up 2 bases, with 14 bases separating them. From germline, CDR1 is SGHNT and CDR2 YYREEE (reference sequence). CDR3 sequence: CASSLSGLLPYEQYF. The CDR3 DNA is TGTGCCAGCAGCTTATCGGGGCTACTCCCCTACGAGCAGTACTTC.

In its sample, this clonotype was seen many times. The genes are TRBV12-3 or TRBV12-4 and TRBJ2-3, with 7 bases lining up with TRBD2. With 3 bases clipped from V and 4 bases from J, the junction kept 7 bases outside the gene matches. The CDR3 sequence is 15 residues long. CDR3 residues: CASSFGGGGADTQYF. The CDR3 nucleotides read TGTGCCAGCAGTTTCGGCGGGGGAGGGGCAGATACGCAGTATTTT.

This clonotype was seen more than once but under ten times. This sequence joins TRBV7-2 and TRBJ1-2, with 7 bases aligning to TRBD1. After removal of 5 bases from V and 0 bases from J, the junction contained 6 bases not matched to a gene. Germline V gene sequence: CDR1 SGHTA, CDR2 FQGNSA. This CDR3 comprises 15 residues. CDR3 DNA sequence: TGTGCCAGCAGCCAGGGACAGCTCACTAACTATGGCTACACCTTC. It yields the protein CASSQGQLTNYGYTF.

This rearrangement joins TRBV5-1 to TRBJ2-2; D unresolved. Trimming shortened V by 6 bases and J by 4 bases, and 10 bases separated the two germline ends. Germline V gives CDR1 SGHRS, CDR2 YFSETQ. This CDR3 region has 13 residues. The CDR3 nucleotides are TGCGCCAGCACCACCATGGGCACCGGGGAGCTGTTTTTT. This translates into CASTTMGTGELFF.

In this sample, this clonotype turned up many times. The CDR3 region is CSVTPHGSRDGELFF. The CDR3 region has the DNA TGCAGCGTTACACCCCACGGGAGTAGGGACGGGGAGCTGTTTTTT. The rearrangement uses TRBV29-1 and TRBJ2-2, with D possibly TRBD2 on 6 matching bases. The germline CDR1 and CDR2 sequences are SQVTM and ANQGSEA. The CDR3 sequence is 15 residues long. V was cut by 5 bases and J by 7 bases, with 20 bases left in between.

The CDR3 DNA reads as TGTGCCAGTAGTTTTGACAGCCCGAACACTGAAGCTTTCTTT. Translated: CASSFDSPNTEAFF. The chain couples TRBV19 to TRBJ1-1; D is possibly TRBD1 (5 bases). Germline values: CDR1 LNHDA, CDR2 SQIVND (reference sequence). The CDR3 spans 14 residues. V gave up 5 bases and J gave up 1 base, with 11 bases separating them.